A single sample gave rise to the 4 T cell receptor beta chains below, sequenced in a study of cytotoxic CD8 clonotypes in ibrutinib-treated CLL. TCRdb keeps only in-frame clones here, not all; method: immunoSEQ multiplex PCR. The sample has some 310,000 clones; roughly 80% are singletons. The sample in question was PBMCs, obtained before ibrutinib treatment. These receptors were taken from a human donor with chronic lymphocytic leukemia.

This clone was found once. This is likely a read error, given that the CDR3 carries no conserved phenylalanine or tryptophan at its end. Because the CDR3's place on the DNA is in doubt, the DNA is left out and the CDR3 is given as listed by TCRdb. The chain links TRBV18 to TRBJ2-7; the D call TRBD2 from the table was never checked on the DNA. Both ends counted, the CDR3 spans 9 residues. Germline CDR1 and CDR2: KGHSH and LQKENI. The chain's CDR3 is CASSQRRGG.

This clone was observed a few times. The chain links TRBV5-1 to TRBJ2-2; D is ambiguous. The CDR3 covers 14 residues. Trimming took off 5 bases at V and 3 bases at J, with 11 bases between the two ends. CDR1 and CDR2 from the germline V gene are SGHRS and YFSETQ. Here the CDR3 reads CASSLGPDTGELFF. CDR3 bases: TGCGCCAGCAGTCTCGGGCCTGACACCGGGGAGCTGTTTTTT.

The chain combines TRBV4-3 with TRBJ2-7; TRBD1 matches at 11 bases. Trimming took 2 bases from V and 7 from J; bases not matched to a gene: 7. Germline CDR1 reads LGHNA; CDR2 reads YSLEER. This CDR3 has 15 residues. Written as DNA, the CDR3 is TGCGCCAGCAGCCAAACCGGGACAGGGGGGCGAGAGCAGTACTTC. Amino acids: CASSQTGTGGREQYF.

The rearrangement joins TRBV4-3 to TRBJ2-7; D call uncertain. Per the germline V gene, CDR1 is LGHNA and CDR2 is YSLEER. The ends were cut back, 0 bases at V and 3 bases at J, with 12 bases in the middle. The CDR3 runs 15 residues. The CDR3 DNA sequence: TGCGCCAGCAGCCAAGATCTTGGGTTCTTCTACGAGCAGTACTTC. Its protein is CASSQDLGFFYEQYF.